The present entry profiles one T cell receptor beta chain with its context. What it binds is unknown. This record belongs to a study of persistence of HIV-infected CD4 T cells. Turning to the study itself: Suppressive ART had lasted a median of about eight years.

This nonspecific control used anti-CD3/anti-CD28 bead stimulation of CD4+ T cells. Sorting selected CD4+ T cells upregulating both CD40 ligand and CD69. Donors had CD4+ T cell counts above 400 cells/uL and were CMV-seropositive. CD8-depleted PBMCs were stimulated 15 to 20 hours with anti-CD28/CD49d costimulation, CD40-blocking antibody and enfuvirtide. After removal of 5 bases from V and 2 bases from J, the junction contained 12 bases not matched to a gene. The CDR3 sequence is 16 residues long. CDR1 and CDR2 from the germline V gene are SGHRS and YFSETQ. Study results and caveats: Proviral oligoclonality tracked with TCR oligoclonality within the same sorted cells.

The immunoSEQ assay was version 4, run in survey mode. Data came from immunoSEQ multiplex PCR; TCRdb stores just in-frame clones and leaves some out. The data hold tens of thousands of clones, with roughly 90% observed a single time. The TCR sequence derives from an adult woman with HIV who was CMV-seropositive. The rearrangement uses TRBV5-1 and TRBJ1-1, with 7 bases that match TRBD1. The source material was CD4+ T cells sorted from PBMCs after roughly 19-hour stimulation, sampled from a patient who received antiretroviral therapy. CDR3: CASSPQPGQANTEAFF. DNA for the CDR3: TGCGCCAGCAGTCCCCAACCTGGACAGGCCAACACTGAAGCTTTCTTT.